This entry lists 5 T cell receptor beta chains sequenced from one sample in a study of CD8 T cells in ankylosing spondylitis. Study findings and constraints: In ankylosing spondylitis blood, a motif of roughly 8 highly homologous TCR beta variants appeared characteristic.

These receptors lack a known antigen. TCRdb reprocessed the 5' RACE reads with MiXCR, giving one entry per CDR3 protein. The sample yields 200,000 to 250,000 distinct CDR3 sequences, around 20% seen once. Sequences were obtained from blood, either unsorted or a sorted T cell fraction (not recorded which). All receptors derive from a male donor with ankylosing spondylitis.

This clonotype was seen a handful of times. In nucleotides, the CDR3 is TGTGCCAGCAGTCCGCAAGCGGGATACAATGAGCAGTTCTTC. This sequence encodes CASSPQAGYNEQFF. The rearrangement joins TRBV12-3 or TRBV12-4 to TRBJ2-1; 7 nucleotides agree with TRBD2. The CDR3 contains 14 residues. V lost 5 bases to trimming and J lost 4 bases; unmatched junction nucleotides: 5.

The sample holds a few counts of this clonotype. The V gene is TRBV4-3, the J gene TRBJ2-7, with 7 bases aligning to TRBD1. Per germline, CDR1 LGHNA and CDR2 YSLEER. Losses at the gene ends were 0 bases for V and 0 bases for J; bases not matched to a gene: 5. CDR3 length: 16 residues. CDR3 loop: CASSQDRQGSSYEQYF. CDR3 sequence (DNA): TGCGCCAGCAGCCAAGATCGACAGGGAAGCTCCTACGAGCAGTACTTC.

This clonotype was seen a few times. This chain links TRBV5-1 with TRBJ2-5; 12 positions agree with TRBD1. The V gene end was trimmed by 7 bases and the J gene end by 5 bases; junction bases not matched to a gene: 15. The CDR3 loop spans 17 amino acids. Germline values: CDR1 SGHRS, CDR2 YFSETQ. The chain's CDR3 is CASQTVGQGADDETQYF. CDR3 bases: TGCGCCAGCCAGACAGTGGGACAGGGGGCTGATGACGAGACCCAGTACTTC. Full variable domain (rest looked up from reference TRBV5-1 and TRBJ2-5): KAGVTQTPRYLIKTRGQQVTLSCSPISGHRSVSWYQQTPGQGLQFLFEYFSETQRNKGNFPGRFSGRQFSNSRSEMNVSTLELGDSALYLCASQTVGQGADDETQYFGPGTRLLVL.

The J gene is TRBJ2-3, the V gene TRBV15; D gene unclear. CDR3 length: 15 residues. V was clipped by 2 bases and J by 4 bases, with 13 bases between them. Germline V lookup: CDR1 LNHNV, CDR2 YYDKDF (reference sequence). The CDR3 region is CATSRLGPGADTQYF. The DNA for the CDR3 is TGTGCCACCAGCAGACTAGGACCTGGGGCAGATACGCAGTATTTT.

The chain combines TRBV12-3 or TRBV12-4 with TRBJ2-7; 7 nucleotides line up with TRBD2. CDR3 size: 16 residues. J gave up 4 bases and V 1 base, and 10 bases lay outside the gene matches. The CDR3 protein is CASSLGEGRDGYEQYF. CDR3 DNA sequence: TGTGCCAGCAGTTTAGGGGAGGGCCGGGACGGATACGAGCAGTACTTC.